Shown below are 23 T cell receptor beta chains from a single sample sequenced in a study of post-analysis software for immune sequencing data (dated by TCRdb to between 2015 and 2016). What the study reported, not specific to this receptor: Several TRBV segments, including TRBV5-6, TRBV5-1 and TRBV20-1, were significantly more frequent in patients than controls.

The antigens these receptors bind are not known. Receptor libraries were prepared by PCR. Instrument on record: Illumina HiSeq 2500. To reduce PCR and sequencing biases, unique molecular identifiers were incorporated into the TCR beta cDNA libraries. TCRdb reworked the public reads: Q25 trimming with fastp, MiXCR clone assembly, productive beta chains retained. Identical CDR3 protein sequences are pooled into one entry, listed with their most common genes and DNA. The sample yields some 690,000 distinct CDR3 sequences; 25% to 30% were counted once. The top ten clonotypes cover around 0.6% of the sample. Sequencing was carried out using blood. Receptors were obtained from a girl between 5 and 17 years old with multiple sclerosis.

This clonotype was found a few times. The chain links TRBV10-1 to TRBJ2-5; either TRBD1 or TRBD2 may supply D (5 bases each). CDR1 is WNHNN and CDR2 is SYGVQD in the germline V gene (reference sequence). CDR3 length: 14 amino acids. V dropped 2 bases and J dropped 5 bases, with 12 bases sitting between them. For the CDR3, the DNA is TGCGCCAGCAGTGAGGGGACCATCGGGGAGACCCAGTACTTC. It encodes CASSEGTIGETQYF.

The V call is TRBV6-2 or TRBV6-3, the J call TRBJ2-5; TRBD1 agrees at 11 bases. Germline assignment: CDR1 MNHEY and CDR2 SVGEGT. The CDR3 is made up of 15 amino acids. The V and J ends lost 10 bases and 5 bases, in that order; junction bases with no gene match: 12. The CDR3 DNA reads TGTGCCAATTCGGCTCCGGACAGGGGGCAGGAGACCCAGTACTTC. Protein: CANSAPDRGQETQYF.

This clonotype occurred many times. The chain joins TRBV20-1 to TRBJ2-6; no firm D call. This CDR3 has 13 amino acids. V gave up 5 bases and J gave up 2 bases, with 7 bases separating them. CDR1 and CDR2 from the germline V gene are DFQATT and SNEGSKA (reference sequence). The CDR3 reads CSAPRPGANVLTF. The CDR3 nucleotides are TGCAGTGCTCCCCGGCCTGGGGCCAACGTCCTGACTTTC.

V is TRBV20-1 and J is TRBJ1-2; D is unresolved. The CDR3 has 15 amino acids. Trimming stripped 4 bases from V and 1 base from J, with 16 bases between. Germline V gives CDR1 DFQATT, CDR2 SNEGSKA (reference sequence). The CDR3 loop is CSATISAADNYGYTF. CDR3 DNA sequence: TGCAGTGCTACTATTTCGGCGGCCGATAACTATGGCTACACCTTC.

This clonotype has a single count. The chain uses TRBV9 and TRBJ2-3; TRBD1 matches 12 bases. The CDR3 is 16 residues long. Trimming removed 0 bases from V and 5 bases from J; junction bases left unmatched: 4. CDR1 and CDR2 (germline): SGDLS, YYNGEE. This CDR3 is CASSVGDRGQGDTQYF. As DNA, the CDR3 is TGTGCCAGCAGCGTAGGGGACAGGGGGCAAGGAGATACGCAGTATTTT.

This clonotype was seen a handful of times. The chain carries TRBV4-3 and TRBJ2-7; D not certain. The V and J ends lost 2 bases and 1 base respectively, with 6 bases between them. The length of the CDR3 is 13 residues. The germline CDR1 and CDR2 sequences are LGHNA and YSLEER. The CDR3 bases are TGCGCCAGCAGCCAAAGGCAGTCCTACGAGCAGTACTTC. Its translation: CASSQRQSYEQYF.

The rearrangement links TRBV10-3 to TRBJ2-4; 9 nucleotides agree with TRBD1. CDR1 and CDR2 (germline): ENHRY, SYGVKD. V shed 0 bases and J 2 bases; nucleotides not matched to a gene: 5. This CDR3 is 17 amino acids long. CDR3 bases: TGTGCCATCAGTGAGTCTCGGGACAGGGTAACCAAAAACATTCAGTACTTC. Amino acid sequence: CAISESRDRVTKNIQYF.

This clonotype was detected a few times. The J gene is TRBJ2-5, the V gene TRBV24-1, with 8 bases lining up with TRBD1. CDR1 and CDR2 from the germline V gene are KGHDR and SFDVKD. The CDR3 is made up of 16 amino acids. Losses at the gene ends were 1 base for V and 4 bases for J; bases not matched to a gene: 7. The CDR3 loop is CATSDFARTGRETQYF. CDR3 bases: TGTGCCACCAGTGATTTCGCCCGGACAGGGAGAGAGACCCAGTACTTC.

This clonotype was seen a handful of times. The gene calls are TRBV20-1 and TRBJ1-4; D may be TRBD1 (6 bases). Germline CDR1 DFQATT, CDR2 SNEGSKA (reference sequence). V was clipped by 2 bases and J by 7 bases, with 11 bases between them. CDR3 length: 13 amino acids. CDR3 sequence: CSARPGGGEKLFF. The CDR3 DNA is TGCAGTGCTAGACCGGGGGGCGGTGAAAAACTGTTTTTT.

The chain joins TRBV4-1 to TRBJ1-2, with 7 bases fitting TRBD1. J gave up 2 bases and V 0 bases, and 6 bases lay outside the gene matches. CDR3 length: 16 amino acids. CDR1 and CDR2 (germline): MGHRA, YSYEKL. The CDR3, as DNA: TGCGCCAGCAGCCAAGATGAGGACAGGCCAAACTATGGCTACACCTTC. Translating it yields CASSQDEDRPNYGYTF.

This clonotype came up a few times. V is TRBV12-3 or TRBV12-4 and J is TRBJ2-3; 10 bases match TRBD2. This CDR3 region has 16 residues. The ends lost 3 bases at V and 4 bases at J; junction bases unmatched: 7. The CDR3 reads CASSFASGSFPDTQYF. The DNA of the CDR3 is TGTGCCAGCAGTTTTGCTAGCGGGAGTTTCCCAGATACGCAGTATTTT.

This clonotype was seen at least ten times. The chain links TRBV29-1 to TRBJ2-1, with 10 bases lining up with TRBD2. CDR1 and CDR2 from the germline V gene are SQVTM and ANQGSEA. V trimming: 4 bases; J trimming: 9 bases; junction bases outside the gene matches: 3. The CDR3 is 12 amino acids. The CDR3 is CSVGGLALEQFF. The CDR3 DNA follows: TGCAGCGTTGGGGGACTAGCGCTTGAGCAGTTCTTC.

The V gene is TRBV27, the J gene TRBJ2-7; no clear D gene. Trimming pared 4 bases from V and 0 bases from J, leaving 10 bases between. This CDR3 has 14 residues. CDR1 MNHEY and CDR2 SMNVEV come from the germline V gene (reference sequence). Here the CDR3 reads CASSSPRTSYEQYF. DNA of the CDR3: TGTGCCAGCAGTTCCCCCAGGACCTCCTACGAGCAGTACTTC.

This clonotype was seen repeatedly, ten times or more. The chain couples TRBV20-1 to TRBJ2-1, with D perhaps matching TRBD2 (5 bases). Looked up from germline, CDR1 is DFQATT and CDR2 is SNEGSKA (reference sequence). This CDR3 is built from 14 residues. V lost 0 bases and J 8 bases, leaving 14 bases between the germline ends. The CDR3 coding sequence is TGCAGTGCTAGAGATCTAAGACTACCCTATGAGCAGTTCTTC. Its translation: CSARDLRLPYEQFF.

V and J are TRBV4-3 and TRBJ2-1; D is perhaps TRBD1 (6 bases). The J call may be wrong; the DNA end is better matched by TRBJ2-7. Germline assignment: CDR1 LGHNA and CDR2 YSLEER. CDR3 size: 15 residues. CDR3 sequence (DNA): TGCGCCAGCAGCCAACGGCAGGGGAACAACAATGAGCAGTACTTC. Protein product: CASSQRQGNNNEQYF.

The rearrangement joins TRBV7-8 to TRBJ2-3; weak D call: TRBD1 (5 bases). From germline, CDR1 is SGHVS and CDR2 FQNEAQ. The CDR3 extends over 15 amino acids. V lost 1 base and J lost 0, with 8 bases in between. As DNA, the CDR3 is TGTGCCAGCAGCTTAGAGACAGTTAGCACAGATACGCAGTATTTT. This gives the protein CASSLETVSTDTQYF.

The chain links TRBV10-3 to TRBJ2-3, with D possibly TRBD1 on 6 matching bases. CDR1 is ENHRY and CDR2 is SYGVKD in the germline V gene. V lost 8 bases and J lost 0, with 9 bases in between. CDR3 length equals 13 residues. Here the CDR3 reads CAIQGSSTDTQYF. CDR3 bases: TGTGCCATCCAGGGGTCTAGCACAGATACGCAGTATTTT.

The CDR3 is CASSFGTSVRETQYF. CDR3 DNA sequence: TGTGCCAGCAGCTTCGGGACTAGCGTGCGAGAGACCCAGTACTTC. The chain couples TRBV9 to TRBJ2-5; 10 bases align to TRBD2. V was clipped by 4 bases and J by 4 bases; unmatched bases: 7. Germline V lookup: CDR1 SGDLS, CDR2 YYNGEE. The CDR3 covers 15 residues.

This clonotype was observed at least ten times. The DNA for the CDR3 is TGCAGCGCTACTAGCGCTAGCTCCTACGAGCAGTACTTC. This translates into CSATSASSYEQYF. The J gene is TRBJ2-7, the V gene TRBV29-1; 7 bases line up with TRBD2. This CDR3 contains 13 residues. In germline, CDR1 is SQVTM, CDR2 ANQGSEA. V trimming: 7 bases; J trimming: 0 bases; junction bases outside the gene matches: 6.

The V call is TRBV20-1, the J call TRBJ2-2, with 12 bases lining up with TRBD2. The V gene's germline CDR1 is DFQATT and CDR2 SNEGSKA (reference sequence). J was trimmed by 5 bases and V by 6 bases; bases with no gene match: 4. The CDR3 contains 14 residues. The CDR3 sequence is CSALAGGKTGELFF. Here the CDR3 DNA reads TGCAGTGCCCTAGCGGGAGGGAAGACCGGGGAGCTGTTTTTT.

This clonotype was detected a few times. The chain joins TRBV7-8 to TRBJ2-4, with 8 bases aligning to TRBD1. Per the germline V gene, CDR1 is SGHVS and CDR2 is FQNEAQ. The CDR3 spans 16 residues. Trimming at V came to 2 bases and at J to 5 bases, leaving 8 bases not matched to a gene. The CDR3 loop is CASSLLAGQGQNIQYF. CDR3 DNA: TGTGCCAGCAGCTTATTGGCCGGACAGGGCCAAAACATTCAGTACTTC.

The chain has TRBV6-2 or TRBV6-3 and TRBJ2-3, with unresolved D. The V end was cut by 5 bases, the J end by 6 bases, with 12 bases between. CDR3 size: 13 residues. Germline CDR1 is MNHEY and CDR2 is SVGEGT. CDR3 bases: TGTGCCAGCAGTCTTCTATCTTGGGATACGCAGTATTTT. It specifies CASSLLSWDTQYF.

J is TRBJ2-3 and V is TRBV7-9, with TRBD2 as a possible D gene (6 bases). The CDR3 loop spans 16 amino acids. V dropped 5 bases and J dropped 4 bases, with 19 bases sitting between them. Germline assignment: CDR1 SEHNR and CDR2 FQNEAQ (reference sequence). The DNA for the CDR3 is TGTGCCAGCAGCCCTCCCAGCGGTAGCGGAGCAGATACGCAGTATTTT. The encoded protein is CASSPPSGSGADTQYF. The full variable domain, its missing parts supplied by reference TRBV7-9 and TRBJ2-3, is DTGVSQNPRHKITKRGQNVTFRCDPISEHNRLYWYRQTLGQGPEFLTYFQNEAQLEKSRLLSDRFSAERPKGSFSTLEIQRTEQGDSAMYLCASSPPSGSGADTQYFGPGTRLTVL.